This T cell receptor (beta chain) was retrieved from a study of shared clonotypes between healthy human individuals. Study-wide context: Three plates each covered CD4 naive and memory; CD8 naive two, CD8 memory one.

Positive CCR7 selection of CD45RO-negative cells yielded the naive CD8 cells, and terminally differentiated effector memory CD45RA+ cells were excluded. Profiling relied on immunoSEQ multiplex PCR, and the TCRdb table lists in-frame clones only, not all of them. The sample carries some 2,100,000 clones, about 92% recorded once. V shed 1 base and J shed 3 bases, with 4 bases lying between them. The length of the CDR3 is 13 residues. Germline V gene sequence: CDR1 SGHAT, CDR2 FQNNGV. This clonotype originated in a young man in good health. Some clones in this sample may be carry-over from other donors' samples. The sample consisted of naive CD8+ T cells from PBMCs. The chain links TRBV11-2 to TRBJ2-1; no firm D call. In nucleotides, the CDR3 is TGTGCCAGCAGCTTAGTACTCTACAATGAGCAGTTCTTC. Amino acids: CASSLVLYNEQFF. Full variable domain (outside the CDR3, taken from reference TRBV11-2 and TRBJ2-1): EAGVAQSPRYKIIEKRQSVAFWCNPISGHATLYWYQQILGQGPKLLIQFQNNGVVDDSQLPKDRFSAERLKGVDSTLKIQPAKLEDSAVYLCASSLVLYNEQFFGPGTRLTVL.